This T cell receptor beta chain was captured by sequencing in a study of shared clonotypes between healthy human individuals. Study results and limitations: The study found lower generation probabilities in non-shared clonotypes than in those shared by all four donors. Larger estimated richness was generally seen in naive subsets than in memory subsets.

Profiled with immunoSEQ multiplex PCR; TCRdb holds only in-frame clones, not every one. The sample consists of some 980,000 clones, approximately 80% of them appearing once. Concerning this clone: What it binds is not known.

The CDR3 length is 13 residues. Germline V gene sequence: CDR1 LNHDA, CDR2 SQIVND (reference sequence). The germline V and J ends were trimmed by 5 bases and 4 bases, with 11 bases remaining between them. Naive CD45RA+ and memory CD45RA-negative subsets were split from CD4+ cells. V usage is TRBV19 and J usage is TRBJ2-5; D is possibly TRBD1 (5 bases). The sequenced sample consisted of memory CD4+ T cells sorted from blood. The subset denotes: CD45RA-negative fraction. This receptor was taken from a man younger than 30 in good health. In DNA form, the CDR3 reads TGTGCCAGTAGTGCCAACAGGATAGAGACCCAGTACTTC. As protein: CASSANRIETQYF.